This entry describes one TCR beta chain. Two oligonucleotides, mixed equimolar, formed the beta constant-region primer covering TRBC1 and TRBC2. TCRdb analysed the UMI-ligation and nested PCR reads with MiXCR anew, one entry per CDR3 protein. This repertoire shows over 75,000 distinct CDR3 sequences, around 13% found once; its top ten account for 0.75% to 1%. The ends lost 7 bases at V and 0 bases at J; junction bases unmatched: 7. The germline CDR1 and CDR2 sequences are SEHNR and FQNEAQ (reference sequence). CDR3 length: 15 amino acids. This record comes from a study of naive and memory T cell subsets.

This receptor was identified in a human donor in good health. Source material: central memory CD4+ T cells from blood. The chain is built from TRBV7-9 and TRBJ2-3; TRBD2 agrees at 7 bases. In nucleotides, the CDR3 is TGTGCCAGCACTAGAGCGGGATCCAGCACAGATACGCAGTATTTT. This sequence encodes CASTRAGSSTDTQYF. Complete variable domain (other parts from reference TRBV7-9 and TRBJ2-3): DTGVSQNPRHKITKRGQNVTFRCDPISEHNRLYWYRQTLGQGPEFLTYFQNEAQLEKSRLLSDRFSAERPKGSFSTLEIQRTEQGDSAMYLCASTRAGSSTDTQYFGPGTRLTVL.